This T cell receptor beta chain was sequenced for a study of T cell responses to AZD1222 COVID-19 vaccine. Study overall: Researchers grouped second doses given at about 4 or about 12 weeks into one pool. Study conclusions and caveats: The study reported that nearly half of spike-specific TCRs target unmutated variant regions. Among the donors, most were white British and more were female, and clonal diversity was possibly underestimated.

Worth noting for this clone: The antigen is not known.

V lost 0 bases and J 1 base, leaving 7 bases between the germline ends. This CDR3 has 14 amino acids. Germline V gene data show CDR1 as SGHTA and CDR2 as FQGTGA. The table came from immunoSEQ multiplex PCR; TCRdb's copy has only in-frame clones and leaves some out. Of about 83,000 clones detected, 85% to 90% appear once; the ten largest clones hold 31%. The input for sequencing was peripheral blood, taken on day 0 of AZD1222 vaccination. The chain has TRBV7-3 and TRBJ2-7; D may be TRBD1 (5 bases). The source is an adult in good health. The CDR3 protein is CASSLTAGSYEQYF. For the CDR3, the DNA is TGTGCCAGCAGCTTAACGGCAGGGTCCTACGAGCAGTACTTC.